This is a list of T cell receptor beta chains from one sample in a study of tumor-infiltrating lymphocytes in primary liver carcinoma. TCRdb used MiXCR to reprocess the multiplex PCR reads, holding one entry per CDR3 protein. The table has about 210,000 distinct CDR3 sequences, about 65% seen once. Sequencing was performed on peripheral blood. The source of these receptors is a woman in her sixties with primary liver carcinoma and hepatitis B virus infection. Each CDR3 is given with its conserved first and last residue. Fields, in order: V gene, J gene, D gene, clone size, CDR3 DNA, CDR3 protein. The D gene is left open where the match is weak. Some rows have no size entry. The others give once, few or many, or a class for an expanded clone.

V gene: TRBV10-3; J gene: TRBJ2-3; D gene: TRBD2; clone size: .; CDR3 DNA: TGTGCCACTGGACTAGCGGAAGCAGATACGCAGTATTTT; CDR3 protein: CATGLAEADTQYF
V gene: TRBV12-3/TRBV12-4; J gene: TRBJ2-3; D gene: TRBD2; clone size: .; CDR3 DNA: TGTGCCAACAGTCTAGCGGGGAACACAGATACGCAGTATTTT; CDR3 protein: CANSLAGNTDTQYF
V gene: TRBV30; J gene: TRBJ2-1; D gene: TRBD2; clone size: .; CDR3 DNA: TGTGCCTGGAGTGTTGGTAGCGGGAGAAACAATGAGCAGTTCTTC; CDR3 protein: CAWSVGSGRNNEQFF
V gene: TRBV7-9; J gene: TRBJ2-2; D gene: TRBD2; clone size: .; CDR3 DNA: TGTGCCAGCAGCCCATCTAGCGGAGACCACACCCGGGCGCTGTTTTTT; CDR3 protein: CASSPSSGDHTRALFF
V gene: TRBV19; J gene: TRBJ2-7; D gene: .; clone size: .; CDR3 DNA: TGTGCCAGTAGTATAAGATTGGATTTCTACGAGCAGTACTTC; CDR3 protein: CASSIRLDFYEQYF
V gene: TRBV4-2; J gene: TRBJ2-7; D gene: .; clone size: .; CDR3 DNA: TGTGCCAGCAGCCAAGACGGATGGGGGTCCTACGAGCGGTACTTC; CDR3 protein: CASSQDGWGSYERYF
V gene: TRBV7-9; J gene: TRBJ2-1; D gene: .; clone size: few; CDR3 DNA: TGTGCCAGCAGCTTAGGCTCGGGGGGCTTCAATGAGCAGTTCTTC; CDR3 protein: CASSLGSGGFNEQFF
V gene: TRBV6-6; J gene: TRBJ2-7; D gene: TRBD1; clone size: many; CDR3 DNA: TGTGCCAGCAGTTACTCTGGGACAGGGGGCTCCGAGCAGTACTTC; CDR3 protein: CASSYSGTGGSEQYF
V gene: TRBV11-2; J gene: TRBJ2-4; D gene: TRBD2; clone size: .; CDR3 DNA: TGTGCCAGCAGCCACGGGGCTAGCGGGGGAAACATTCAGCAATTC; CDR3 protein: CASSHGASGGNIQQF
V gene: TRBV12-3/TRBV12-4; J gene: TRBJ2-2; D gene: .; clone size: .; CDR3 DNA: TGTGCCAGCAGCCAACCAGTGGGACACACCGGGGAGCTGTTTTTT; CDR3 protein: CASSQPVGHTGELFF
V gene: TRBV11-2; J gene: TRBJ2-1; D gene: .; clone size: .; CDR3 DNA: TGTGACAGCAGCTTAGATTTTTTAGCGGACTACAATGAGCAGTTCTTC; CDR3 protein: CDSSLDFLADYNEQFF
V gene: TRBV6-2/TRBV6-3; J gene: TRBJ2-1; D gene: .; clone size: .; CDR3 DNA: TGTGCCAGCAGCTATAGGTTTACCTCCCACAATGAGCAGTTCTTC; CDR3 protein: CASSYRFTSHNEQFF
V gene: TRBV18; J gene: TRBJ1-5; D gene: TRBD1; clone size: .; CDR3 DNA: TGTGCCAGCTCATCAGGGGGGGAACAGCCCCAGCATTTT; CDR3 protein: CASSSGGEQPQHF
V gene: TRBV29-1; J gene: TRBJ1-1; D gene: .; clone size: .; CDR3 DNA: TGCAGCGTCTCCAAGTCGAACACTGAGGCTTTCTTT; CDR3 protein: CSVSKSNTEAFF
V gene: TRBV4-1; J gene: TRBJ2-7; D gene: .; clone size: .; CDR3 DNA: TGTACCAGCAGCTTACAAAGCGGTTCCTACGAGCACTACTTC; CDR3 protein: CTSSLQSGSYEHYF
V gene: TRBV30; J gene: TRBJ1-1; D gene: .; clone size: .; CDR3 DNA: TGTGCCTGGAGTGATGGAGACGCCACTGAAGCTTTCTTT; CDR3 protein: CAWSDGDATEAFF
V gene: TRBV6-2/TRBV6-3; J gene: TRBJ1-1; D gene: TRBD1; clone size: .; CDR3 DNA: TGTGCCAGCAGTCCTGCGACAGGGTCTTTGGGCACTGTAGCTTTCTTC; CDR3 protein: CASSPATGSLGTVAFF
V gene: TRBV5-1; J gene: TRBJ1-2; D gene: .; clone size: few; CDR3 DNA: TGCGCCAGCAGCTTGAACGATTTCGAGGGCTACACCTTC; CDR3 protein: CASSLNDFEGYTF
V gene: TRBV11-2; J gene: TRBJ2-7; D gene: TRBD2; clone size: .; CDR3 DNA: TGTGCCAGCAGTCCTAACGGGAGGGCCCGGATATTTTGGTCTTACGAGCAGTACTTC; CDR3 protein: CASSPNGRARIFWSYEQYF
V gene: TRBV6-2/TRBV6-3; J gene: TRBJ2-2; D gene: .; clone size: .; CDR3 DNA: TGTGCGCGTGGCGGGGTACTGAACACCGGGGAGCTGTTTTTT; CDR3 protein: CARGGVLNTGELFF
V gene: TRBV7-9; J gene: TRBJ2-3; D gene: .; clone size: .; CDR3 DNA: TGTGCCAGCAGCCGCTTAGCCGGCGTCTCAGATACGCATCATTTT; CDR3 protein: CASSRLAGVSDTHHF
V gene: TRBV9; J gene: TRBJ2-2; D gene: .; clone size: .; CDR3 DNA: TGTGCCAGCAGCGTAGACTCCGGGGATCTGTTTTTT; CDR3 protein: CASSVDSGDLFF
V gene: TRBV12-3/TRBV12-4; J gene: TRBJ1-1; D gene: .; clone size: .; CDR3 DNA: TGTGCCAGCAGTTTGGTCAAGGCGATGGGGGCACCCATCACTGAAGCTTTCTTT; CDR3 protein: CASSLVKAMGAPITEAFF
V gene: TRBV7-9; J gene: TRBJ2-1; D gene: .; clone size: few; CDR3 DNA: TGTGCCAGCAGCTCCTGGACGGAGCGAAATGAGCAGTTCTTC; CDR3 protein: CASSSWTERNEQFF
V gene: TRBV6-1; J gene: TRBJ2-3; D gene: TRBD1; clone size: many; CDR3 DNA: TGTGCCAGCAGTGCGACAGGGGATACGCAGTATTTT; CDR3 protein: CASSATGDTQYF
V gene: TRBV9; J gene: TRBJ2-1; D gene: .; clone size: .; CDR3 DNA: TGTGCCAGCAGCGCCCGCCCCTTTCTTCCGGGATTCTCCTACAATGAGCAGTTCTTC; CDR3 protein: CASSARPFLPGFSYNEQFF
V gene: TRBV28; J gene: TRBJ2-5; D gene: .; clone size: .; CDR3 DNA: TGTGCCAGCAGTCTCCGGGCTCCGGGGACCCAGTACTTC; CDR3 protein: CASSLRAPGTQYF
V gene: TRBV12-3/TRBV12-4; J gene: TRBJ2-1; D gene: .; clone size: few; CDR3 DNA: TGTGCCAGCAGTGCGAGCGGCCTCTACAATGAGCGGTTCTTC; CDR3 protein: CASSASGLYNERFF
V gene: TRBV4-2; J gene: TRBJ1-3; D gene: .; clone size: .; CDR3 DNA: TGTGCCAGCAGCCACACGTCGGGTGGGGACACCATATATTTT; CDR3 protein: CASSHTSGGDTIYF
V gene: TRBV9; J gene: TRBJ2-3; D gene: .; clone size: .; CDR3 DNA: TGTGCCAGCAGCATCCGGGACCGACAGACAGATACGCAGTATTTT; CDR3 protein: CASSIRDRQTDTQYF
V gene: TRBV21-1; J gene: TRBJ1-1; D gene: .; clone size: .; CDR3 DNA: TGTGCCAGCAGCAAAAAGAGTACAGGGACGAATGAGAACACTGAAGCTTTCTTT; CDR3 protein: CASSKKSTGTNENTEAFF
V gene: TRBV12-3/TRBV12-4; J gene: TRBJ1-1; D gene: .; clone size: many; CDR3 DNA: TGTGCCAGCAGTTTACGTGCTCTGACCACTGAAGCTTTCTTT; CDR3 protein: CASSLRALTTEAFF
V gene: TRBV5-1; J gene: TRBJ2-7; D gene: .; clone size: .; CDR3 DNA: TGCGCCACCAGCTTCGATCAGGGGCGCGAGCAGTACTTC; CDR3 protein: CATSFDQGREQYF
V gene: TRBV11-2; J gene: TRBJ1-6; D gene: TRBD1; clone size: .; CDR3 DNA: TGTGTCAGCAACTTAAACCCTCGGGACAGGGGGTACCCCTATAATTCACCCCTCCACTTT; CDR3 protein: CVSNLNPRDRGYPYNSPLHF
V gene: TRBV6-5; J gene: TRBJ1-6; D gene: .; clone size: many; CDR3 DNA: TGTGCCAGCCCGACAGTAGGGGATAATTCACCCCTCCACTTT; CDR3 protein: CASPTVGDNSPLHF
V gene: TRBV6-1; J gene: TRBJ2-7; D gene: .; clone size: many; CDR3 DNA: TGTGCCAGCAGTGAACGGAGCATCGCCTACGAGCAGTACTTC; CDR3 protein: CASSERSIAYEQYF
V gene: TRBV6-4; J gene: TRBJ2-3; D gene: .; clone size: few; CDR3 DNA: TGTGCCAGTAGTGACTCGGGGGAAAGCACAGATACGCAGTATTTT; CDR3 protein: CASSDSGESTDTQYF
V gene: TRBV24-1; J gene: TRBJ2-1; D gene: TRBD2; clone size: .; CDR3 DNA: TGTGCCACCAGTGATTTCTCAGGGACTAGCTCCTACAATGAGCAGTTCTTC; CDR3 protein: CATSDFSGTSSYNEQFF
V gene: TRBV25-1; J gene: TRBJ1-1; D gene: .; clone size: .; CDR3 DNA: TGTGCCAGCAGGATTGGGAACACTGAAGCTTTCTTT; CDR3 protein: CASRIGNTEAFF
V gene: TRBV12-3/TRBV12-4; J gene: TRBJ2-1; D gene: .; clone size: many; CDR3 DNA: TGTGCCAGCAGCTTGGGGTTTTACAATGAGCAGTTCTTC; CDR3 protein: CASSLGFYNEQFF
V gene: TRBV4-1; J gene: TRBJ1-3; D gene: .; clone size: .; CDR3 DNA: TGCGCCAGCAGGCACGTTTGGTGGTATGGAAACACCATATATTTT; CDR3 protein: CASRHVWWYGNTIYF
V gene: TRBV14; J gene: TRBJ2-1; D gene: .; clone size: .; CDR3 DNA: TGTGCCAGCAACCCCCTCACGAGCTCCTACAATGAGCAGTTCTTC; CDR3 protein: CASNPLTSSYNEQFF
V gene: TRBV28; J gene: TRBJ2-7; D gene: .; clone size: .; CDR3 DNA: TGTGCCAGCAGTATATCTCAAGTCGGATTGGGTAGAAGTTACGAGCAGTACTTC; CDR3 protein: CASSISQVGLGRSYEQYF
V gene: TRBV6-5; J gene: TRBJ2-4; D gene: .; clone size: .; CDR3 DNA: TGTGCCAGCGGTTTAGTTAGAGGACTCAAGGACATTCAATACTTC; CDR3 protein: CASGLVRGLKDIQYF
V gene: TRBV11-2; J gene: TRBJ2-3; D gene: TRBD2; clone size: .; CDR3 DNA: TGTGCCAGCATCTCGGGACTAGATGGACCAGATACGCAGTATTTT; CDR3 protein: CASISGLDGPDTQYF
V gene: TRBV11-2; J gene: TRBJ2-5; D gene: .; clone size: .; CDR3 DNA: TGTGCCAGTAGCCTCGGGTCGCGGGAGACCCAGTACTTC; CDR3 protein: CASSLGSRETQYF
V gene: TRBV28; J gene: TRBJ2-1; D gene: .; clone size: .; CDR3 DNA: TGTGCCAGCAGTCCCTTGGGAAGCGAGCATTACTATGAGCAGTTCTTC; CDR3 protein: CASSPLGSEHYYEQFF
V gene: TRBV11-2; J gene: TRBJ2-7; D gene: .; clone size: .; CDR3 DNA: TGTGCCAGCGGCCCCGAGGTCAACTACGAGCAGTACTTC; CDR3 protein: CASGPEVNYEQYF
V gene: TRBV30; J gene: TRBJ1-5; D gene: TRBD1; clone size: .; CDR3 DNA: TGTGCCTGGAGTGCGGGACAGCCCAATCAGCCCCAGCATTTT; CDR3 protein: CAWSAGQPNQPQHF
V gene: TRBV11-2; J gene: TRBJ2-1; D gene: .; clone size: once; CDR3 DNA: TGTGCCAGCAGCTTACGATGTGGGTATGAGCGATTCTTC; CDR3 protein: CASSLRCGYERFF
V gene: TRBV5-4; J gene: TRBJ2-5; D gene: .; clone size: few; CDR3 DNA: TGTGCCAGCAGCAAGGACCTTGAGGAGACCCAGTACTTC; CDR3 protein: CASSKDLEETQYF
V gene: TRBV11-2; J gene: TRBJ2-5; D gene: .; clone size: .; CDR3 DNA: TGTGCCAACGGTTCTGGAATCTCGGTTTCCCAGTACTTC; CDR3 protein: CANGSGISVSQYF
V gene: TRBV29-1; J gene: TRBJ2-2; D gene: TRBD1; clone size: once; CDR3 DNA: TGCAGCGTTATTACGGGACAGCCGAAGACCGGGGAGCTGTTTTTT; CDR3 protein: CSVITGQPKTGELFF
V gene: TRBV6-1; J gene: TRBJ2-2; D gene: TRBD2; clone size: .; CDR3 DNA: TGTGCCAGCAGTACGAAGACTAGCGGGAGAGGTAGTAGGGAGCTGTTTTTT; CDR3 protein: CASSTKTSGRGSRELFF
V gene: TRBV28; J gene: TRBJ2-5; D gene: TRBD2; clone size: .; CDR3 DNA: TGTGCCAGCACTTTATGGGGGGAGGGAAAGACCCAGTACTTC; CDR3 protein: CASTLWGEGKTQYF
V gene: TRBV25-1; J gene: TRBJ2-1; D gene: .; clone size: few; CDR3 DNA: TGTGCCAGCAGTGAATCTAAATTGAATGCGGCCAGCTCCTACAATGAGCAGTTCTTC; CDR3 protein: CASSESKLNAASSYNEQFF
V gene: TRBV11-2; J gene: TRBJ2-1; D gene: TRBD1; clone size: .; CDR3 DNA: TGTACAAGCAGCTTAACCAACGGACAGGGGTACAGGGGTGAGCAGTTCTTC; CDR3 protein: CTSSLTNGQGYRGEQFF
V gene: TRBV12-3/TRBV12-4; J gene: TRBJ1-5; D gene: .; clone size: many; CDR3 DNA: TGTGCCAGCGGAGATACACAGGGATTCGGACGCGTCGGTCGGCCCCAGCATTTT; CDR3 protein: CASGDTQGFGRVGRPQHF